The next 31 T cell receptor beta chains were all read from a single sample in a study of CD8 T cells in acute hepatitis C reinfection. Clones were read by immunoSEQ multiplex PCR, and TCRdb kept only the in-frame ones, dropping some. The sample contains 3,800 or so clones, less than 45% of which appear only once. Time point defined: acute HCV infection, within 168 days of estimated infection date. The hepatitis C virus-specific receptor repertoire was characterized directly ex vivo, with no prior expansion in culture. Overall study findings and caveats: Overrepresentation in the naive pool did not explain the preferential TRBV04 and TRBV06 usage seen in all groups.

The material sequenced was HCV NS3-1073 tetramer-sorted CD8+ T cells from PBMCs, taken during acute infection. The receptors stem from a man aged 30 to 45 with chronic hepatitis C.

The genes are TRBV27 and TRBJ2-5; TRBD2 matches at 8 bases. This CDR3 region has 15 residues. With V trimmed by 6 bases and J by 5 bases, 11 bases remained unmatched. The V gene's germline CDR1 is MNHEY and CDR2 SMNVEV (reference sequence). Here the CDR3 DNA reads TGTGCCAGCAGAGAAACGGGGGGGGCATGGGAGACCCAGTACTTC. It codes for CASRETGGAWETQYF.

The gene calls are TRBV4-2 and TRBJ2-5; possible D gene TRBD2, 5 bases. The CDR3 covers 17 residues. Germline CDR1 reads LGHNA; CDR2 reads YNFKEQ. V shed 2 bases and J shed 0 bases, with 16 bases lying between them. In DNA, the CDR3 is TGTGCCAGCAGCCAAATTACCAGCGGCGGGTACCAAGAGACCCAGTACTTC. Protein product: CASSQITSGGYQETQYF.

V is TRBV4-2 and J is TRBJ2-7; D may match TRBD1 or TRBD2 (5 bases each). The CDR3 is 16 amino acids. The V end lost 0 bases, the J end lost 2 bases, and 14 bases lay between the germline ends. CDR1 and CDR2 from the germline V gene are LGHNA and YNFKEQ. Here the CDR3 reads CASSQEPGQAAYEQYF. The CDR3 DNA reads TGTGCCAGCAGCCAAGAACCAGGGCAAGCGGCCTACGAGCAGTACTTC.

The chain couples TRBV4-2 to TRBJ2-7, with 9 bases fitting TRBD2. Germline V gives CDR1 LGHNA, CDR2 YNFKEQ. The CDR3 length is 17 residues. Trimming took 0 bases from V and 6 from J; bases not matched to a gene: 12. CDR3 residues: CASSQEVGIAGEGEQYF. The DNA for the CDR3 is TGTGCCAGCAGCCAAGAAGTCGGAATAGCGGGAGAGGGCGAGCAGTACTTC.

The chain joins TRBV4-2 to TRBJ1-1, with D perhaps TRBD1 (6 bases). The V gene lost 0 bases and the J gene lost 6 bases, with 14 bases spanning the gap. The CDR3 runs 15 residues. Looked up from germline, CDR1 is LGHNA and CDR2 is YNFKEQ. The CDR3 bases are TGTGCCAGCAGCCAAGAAGTCGCCGCAGGGGCTGAAGCTTTCTTT. Translation: CASSQEVAAGAEAFF.

This chain links TRBV4-2 with TRBJ1-4; no clear D. The CDR3 is 14 residues long. Germline V gene lookup returns CDR1 LGHNA and CDR2 YNFKEQ. V shed 5 bases and J shed 5 bases, with 12 bases lying between them. This CDR3 reads CASSNSGLNEKLFF. Written as DNA, the CDR3 is TGTGCCAGCAGCAACTCGGGCCTCAATGAAAAACTGTTTTTT.

This clone was seen only a few times. This sequence joins TRBV6-6 and TRBJ2-7, with 9 bases lining up with TRBD2. The ends lost 2 bases at V and 0 bases at J; junction bases unmatched: 5. Germline CDR1 and CDR2: MNHNY and SVGAGI (reference sequence). There are 16 residues in the CDR3. CDR3 in DNA: TGTGCCAGCAGTTACCCTAGCGGGACCCTCTCCTACGAGCAGTACTTC. Residues: CASSYPSGTLSYEQYF.

Concerning this clone itself: This probably arose from a read error, given a far larger clone one base away. The chain links TRBV4-1 to TRBJ1-2; 8 bases map to TRBD1. This CDR3 is 15 amino acids long. The V gene's germline CDR1 is MGHRA and CDR2 YSYEKL. V lost 0 bases, J lost 6 bases, and 6 bases stayed unmatched. CDR3 region: CASSQEPTGVDGYTF. DNA of the CDR3: TGCGCCAGCAGCCAAGAACCGACAGGGGTCGATGGCTACACCTTC.

CDR3 nucleotide sequence: TGTGCCAGCAGTGAATTTGGGCTAGCGGATTACAATGAGCAGTTCTTC. Protein: CASSEFGLADYNEQFF. This chain uses TRBV25-1 with TRBJ2-1; 7 bases agree with TRBD2. Unmatched junction bases numbered 7, after V lost 1 base and J lost 4 bases. This CDR3 contains 16 residues. Looked up from germline, CDR1 is MGHDK and CDR2 is SYGVNS.

This clone was counted between two and nine times. The rearrangement links TRBV9 to TRBJ2-7; TRBD2 might be the D (7 bases). The V end lost 3 bases, the J end lost 11 bases, and 15 bases lay between the germline ends. The length of the CDR3 is 12 residues. The V gene's germline CDR1 is SGDLS and CDR2 YYNGEE. The CDR3 sequence is CASSGDGGPKYF. CDR3 DNA: TGTGCCAGCAGCGGAGACGGGGGGCCCAAGTACTTC.

The V gene is TRBV7-2, the J gene TRBJ2-7; tentative D call: TRBD1 (6 bases). The V gene lost 4 bases and the J gene lost 7 bases, with 20 bases spanning the gap. The germline gives CDR1 SGHTA, CDR2 FQGNSA. This CDR3 is built from 15 residues. CDR3 region: CASSSEPGAPGEQYF. The CDR3 region has the DNA TGTGCCAGCAGCTCCGAGCCAGGGGCGCCGGGAGAGCAGTACTTC.

This clone rates as large. V is TRBV11-2 and J is TRBJ1-1; D possibly corresponds to TRBD1 (6 bases). Trimming left V 3 bases short and J 7 bases short, with 21 bases between. The germline V gene encodes CDR1 SGHAT and CDR2 FQNNGV. The CDR3 runs 16 residues. Here the CDR3 reads CASSLRTAGEPYEAFF. CDR3 DNA: TGTGCCAGCAGCTTGAGGACAGCAGGGGAACCCTATGAAGCTTTCTTT.

This clone came up a few times. The chain carries TRBV7-2 and TRBJ2-5; 13 bases agree with TRBD2. V trimming: 1 base; J trimming: 0 bases; junction bases outside the gene matches: 2. Looked up from germline, CDR1 is SGHTA and CDR2 is FQGNSA. This CDR3 has 17 residues. The CDR3 nucleotides read TGTGCCAGCAGCTTAGTGACTAGCGGGGGGTACCAAGAGACCCAGTACTTC. Encoded protein: CASSLVTSGGYQETQYF.

This clone was picked up a small number of times. In DNA form, the CDR3 reads TGTGCCAGCAGCCAAGAAAATGGCAGCGAGCAGTACTTC. Translating it yields CASSQENGSEQYF. V and J are TRBV5-5 and TRBJ2-7; D is uncertain. The CDR3 spans 13 residues. V shed 4 bases and J shed 6 bases, with 14 bases lying between them. The germline CDR1 and CDR2 sequences are SGHKS and YYEKEE (reference sequence).

The V and J genes are TRBV5-6 and TRBJ2-3; 14 bases are shared with TRBD2. V shed 4 bases, J shed 2 bases, and the junction held 9 bases outside the gene matches. The CDR3 is 18 amino acids. The V gene's germline CDR1 is SGHDT and CDR2 YYEEEE. This CDR3 reads CASSPPGTSGGYTDTQYF. CDR3 DNA: TGTGCCAGCAGCCCCCCCGGGACTAGCGGGGGCTACACAGATACGCAGTATTTT.

As regards this clone: A much larger clonotype is one base distant, so this may be a read error. The V gene is TRBV4-3, the J gene TRBJ2-5; tentatively, D is TRBD1 or TRBD2 (5 bases each). TRBJ2-7 explains the end of the DNA better; the J call may be wrong. This CDR3 is 15 amino acids long. The V gene's germline CDR1 is LGHNA and CDR2 YSLEER. The CDR3 bases are TGCGTCAGCAGCCAAGAAGTCGGGGCGCCCGGCGAGCAGTACTTC. As protein: CVSSQEVGAPGEQYF.

This clone qualifies as medium-sized. V and J are TRBV4-2 and TRBJ2-7; TRBD1 agrees at 9 bases. V shed 0 bases, J shed 2 bases, and the junction held 5 bases outside the gene matches. From germline, CDR1 is LGHNA and CDR2 YNFKEQ. The CDR3 length is 16 residues. The CDR3 nucleotides are TGTGCCAGCAGCCAAGAGTCACAGGGGGCCCCCTACGAGCAGTACTTC. This gives the protein CASSQESQGAPYEQYF.

Concerning this clone itself: The same CDR3 is also encoded by other DNA sequences in this sample. This sequence joins TRBV4-2 and TRBJ2-7, with 8 bases that match TRBD2. This CDR3 region has 15 residues. The germline gives CDR1 LGHNA, CDR2 YNFKEQ. The trim removed 0 bases at V and 6 bases at J, leaving 7 bases unmatched. The DNA of the CDR3 is TGTGCCAGCAGCCAAGAAGCGGGAGCGTGGGGCGAGCAGTACTTC. Its protein product is CASSQEAGAWGEQYF.

This clone was seen only a few times. This CDR3 reads CASSDGTSGGAPDTQYF. The CDR3 DNA reads as TGTGCCAGCAGCGACGGGACTAGCGGGGGGGCGCCGGATACGCAGTATTTT. The chain couples TRBV9 to TRBJ2-3, with 16 bases that match TRBD2. The trim removed 3 bases at V and 6 bases at J, leaving 7 bases unmatched. The CDR3 covers 17 residues. CDR1 and CDR2 from the germline V gene are SGDLS and YYNGEE.

The chain joins TRBV7-3 to TRBJ2-1, with D tentatively TRBD2 (5 bases). The CDR3 covers 15 residues. With 5 bases removed from V and 3 bases from J, the gap between germline ends came to 14 bases. Germline lookup yields CDR1 SGHTA and CDR2 FQGTGA. The CDR3 bases are TGTGCCAGCAGCATCCTAGCAGACAACTACAATGAGCAGTTCTTC. It specifies CASSILADNYNEQFF. Variable domain in full (rest from reference TRBV7-3 and TRBJ2-1): GAGVSQTPSNKVTEKGKYVELRCDPISGHTALYWYRQSLGQGPEFLIYFQGTGAADDSGLPNDRFFAVRPEGSVSTLKIQRTERGDSAVYLCASSILADNYNEQFFGPGTRLTVL.

Judged by abundance, this clone is medium-sized. This rearrangement joins TRBV4-2 to TRBJ2-5; the D call may be TRBD1 or TRBD2 (5 bases each). Germline V lookup: CDR1 LGHNA, CDR2 YNFKEQ. Trimming stripped 3 bases from V and 3 bases from J, with 23 bases between. This CDR3 spans 18 amino acids. The CDR3 nucleotides read TGTGCCAGCAGCCAGTATGGGGCCGGGGCAGGAGGAGAAGAGACCCAGTACTTC. It is translated as CASSQYGAGAGGEETQYF.

The chain combines TRBV5-4 with TRBJ1-1; D is uncertain. V lost 4 bases to trimming and J lost 1 base, with 8 bases between them. Germline CDR1 and CDR2: SGHNT and YYREEE (reference sequence). The CDR3 is made up of 13 amino acids. The CDR3 DNA follows: TGTGCCAGCAGCCATCTTAAGAACACTGAAGCTTTCTTT. It translates to CASSHLKNTEAFF.

This clone was recorded a few times. CDR3 sequence: CASSFLPGLADSYEQYF. In DNA, the CDR3 is TGTGCCAGCAGCTTTTTACCGGGACTAGCGGACTCCTACGAGCAGTACTTC. This chain uses TRBV5-5 with TRBJ2-7; TRBD2 matches at 11 bases. Germline CDR1 and CDR2: SGHKS and YYEKEE (reference sequence). The CDR3 has 17 amino acids. V trimming: 2 bases; J trimming: 0 bases; junction bases outside the gene matches: 7.

This chain links TRBV4-2 with TRBJ2-2, with D uncertain. Trimming removed 0 bases from V and 4 bases from J, with 12 bases in between. This CDR3 region has 16 residues. Germline V gene lookup returns CDR1 LGHNA and CDR2 YNFKEQ. In DNA, the CDR3 is TGTGCCAGCAGCCAAGAGGTCAGCCCGGGCACCGGGGAGCTGTTTTTT. Translating gives CASSQEVSPGTGELFF.

There are a few counts of this clone. The chain carries TRBV5-5 and TRBJ2-7; D gene ambiguous. CDR3 length equals 15 residues. Germline V gives CDR1 SGHKS, CDR2 YYEKEE (reference sequence). Trimming pared 0 bases from V and 0 bases from J, leaving 10 bases between. The CDR3 region is CASSLAFPDSYEQYF. Written as DNA, the CDR3 is TGTGCCAGCAGCTTGGCCTTCCCAGACTCCTACGAGCAGTACTTC.

This clone was seen more than once but under ten times. The chain couples TRBV2 to TRBJ2-2, with a weak D call TRBD1 (6 bases). V was shortened by 4 bases and J by 6 bases, with 9 bases between the two germline ends. CDR1 and CDR2 (germline): SNHLY, FYNNEI. This CDR3 comprises 13 residues. CDR3 protein: CASSVPGAGELFF. The CDR3 DNA follows: TGTGCCAGCAGTGTACCAGGGGCCGGGGAGCTGTTTTTT. Supplemented by reference TRBV2 and TRBJ2-2, the full variable domain reads EPEVTQTPSHQVTQMGQEVILRCVPISNHLYFYWYRQILGQKVEFLVSFYNNEISEKSEIFDDQFSVERPDGSNFTLKIRSTKLEDSAMYFCASSVPGAGELFFGEGSRLTVL.

The chain joins TRBV19 to TRBJ2-1; D gene uncertain. CDR3 length: 15 amino acids. Looked up from germline, CDR1 is LNHDA and CDR2 is SQIVND (reference sequence). The V end lost 0 bases, the J end lost 2 bases, and 8 bases lay between the germline ends. The CDR3 here is CASSIDRNPYNEQFF. CDR3 bases: TGTGCCAGTAGTATAGACAGGAACCCCTACAATGAGCAGTTCTTC.

The gene calls are TRBV6-1 and TRBJ2-1; D is unresolved. Germline CDR1 MNHNS, CDR2 SASEGT. The CDR3 is 11 residues long. Between the trimmed V and J ends, which lost 5 bases and 5 bases, there was a span of 4 bases. The DNA of the CDR3 is TGTGCCAGCAGTTACAACAATGAGCAGTTCTTC. Protein sequence: CASSYNNEQFF.

V is TRBV6-1 and J is TRBJ2-7; TRBD2 is a possible D gene (7 bases). CDR1 MNHNS and CDR2 SASEGT come from the germline V gene. The CDR3 consists of 16 residues. Trimming left V 2 bases short and J 2 bases short, with 16 bases between. The CDR3 coding sequence is TGTGCCAGCAGTGAATCGTGGGGGGGCTACCCCTACGAGCAGTACTTC. Residues: CASSESWGGYPYEQYF.

The chain employs TRBV15 and TRBJ2-1, with D possibly TRBD1 on 6 matching bases. The CDR3 loop spans 13 amino acids. The germline gives CDR1 LNHNV, CDR2 YYDKDF (reference sequence). Trimming stripped 5 bases from V and 8 bases from J, with 13 bases between. CDR3 in DNA: TGTGCCACCAGCGGACAGCCAGGCGATGAGCAGTTCTTC. Its protein product is CATSGQPGDEQFF.

The rearrangement uses TRBV27 and TRBJ2-7, with a tentative D call TRBD1 (6 bases). Trimming left V 2 bases short and J 2 bases short, with 16 bases between. Germline assignment: CDR1 MNHEY and CDR2 SMNVEV (reference sequence). The CDR3 is 16 residues long. Here the CDR3 DNA reads TGTGCCAGCAGTTTAGTTGGGGTGGGGGCACCCTACGAGCAGTACTTC. This sequence encodes CASSLVGVGAPYEQYF.